What follows describes a single TCR beta chain. Sequenced by immunoSEQ multiplex PCR; TCRdb stores in-frame clones only, minus some. The sample has roughly 36,000 clones, approximately 30% seen once; the top ten hold 1.5% to 2%. These data are taken from a study of sequential checkpoint blockade in melanoma. Study information: DNA from some 84 pretreatment tumor samples underwent TCRβ immunosequencing.

The CDR3 totals 16 residues. The germline gives CDR1 SGHRS, CDR2 YFSETQ. V shed 3 bases, J shed 2 bases, and the junction held 7 bases outside the gene matches. The treatment: randomized to nivolumab then ipilimumab (arm A) or the reverse (arm B). This clonotype originated in a human donor with melanoma. This chain connects TRBV5-1 to TRBJ2-5; 10 bases align to TRBD1. The starting material was tumor tissue (inferred from file names), obtained from a patient given nivolumab and ipilimumab in sequence. Written as DNA, the CDR3 is TGCGCCAGCAGCTCCGGCTGGGGACAGGGGCAAGAGACCCAGTACTTC. This codes for CASSSGWGQGQETQYF. The whole variable domain, remainder taken from reference TRBV5-1 and TRBJ2-5, is KAGVTQTPRYLIKTRGQQVTLSCSPISGHRSVSWYQQTPGQGLQFLFEYFSETQRNKGNFPGRFSGRQFSNSRSEMNVSTLELGDSALYLCASSSGWGQGQETQYFGPGTRLLVL.